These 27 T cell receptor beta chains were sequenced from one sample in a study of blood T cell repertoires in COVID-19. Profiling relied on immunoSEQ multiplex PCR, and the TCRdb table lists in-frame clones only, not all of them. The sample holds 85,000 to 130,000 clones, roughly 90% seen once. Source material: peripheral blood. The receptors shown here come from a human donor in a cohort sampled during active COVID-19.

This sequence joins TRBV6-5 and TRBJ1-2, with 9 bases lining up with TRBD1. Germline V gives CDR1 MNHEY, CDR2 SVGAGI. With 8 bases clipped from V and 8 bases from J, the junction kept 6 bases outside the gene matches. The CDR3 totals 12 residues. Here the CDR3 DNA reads TGTGCCAGCGTCGGGACAGGGTGGGGCTACACCTTC. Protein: CASVGTGWGYTF.

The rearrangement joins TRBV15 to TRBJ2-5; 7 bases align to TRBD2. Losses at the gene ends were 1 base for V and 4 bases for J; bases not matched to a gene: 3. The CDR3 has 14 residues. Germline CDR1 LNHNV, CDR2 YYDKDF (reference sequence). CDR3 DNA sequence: TGTGCCACCAGCAGAGGGTCGGGGGGAGAGACCCAGTACTTC. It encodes CATSRGSGGETQYF.

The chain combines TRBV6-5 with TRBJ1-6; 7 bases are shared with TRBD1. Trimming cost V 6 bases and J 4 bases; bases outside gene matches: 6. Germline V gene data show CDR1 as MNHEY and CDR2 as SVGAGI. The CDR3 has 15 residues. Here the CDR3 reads CASRQQGSYNSPLHF. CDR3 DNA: TGTGCCAGCAGACAACAGGGGTCATATAATTCACCCCTCCACTTT.

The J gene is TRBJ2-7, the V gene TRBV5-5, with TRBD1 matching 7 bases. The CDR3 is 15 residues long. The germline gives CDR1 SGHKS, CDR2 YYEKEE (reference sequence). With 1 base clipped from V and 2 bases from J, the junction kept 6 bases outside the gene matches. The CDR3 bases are TGTGCCAGCAGCTTGATCACAGGGGTTCCCTACGAGCAGTACTTC. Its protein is CASSLITGVPYEQYF.

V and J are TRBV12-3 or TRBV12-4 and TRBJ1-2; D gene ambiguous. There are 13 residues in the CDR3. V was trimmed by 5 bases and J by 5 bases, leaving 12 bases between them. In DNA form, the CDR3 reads TGTGCCAGCAGTCCCTCGGGTCGGTATGGCTACACCTTC. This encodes CASSPSGRYGYTF.

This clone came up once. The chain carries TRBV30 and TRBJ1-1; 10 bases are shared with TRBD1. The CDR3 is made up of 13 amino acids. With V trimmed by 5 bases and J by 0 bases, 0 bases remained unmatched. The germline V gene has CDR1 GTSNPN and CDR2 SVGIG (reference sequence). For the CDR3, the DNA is TGTGCCTGGGGGACAGGGGTGAACACTGAAGCTTTCTTT. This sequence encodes CAWGTGVNTEAFF.

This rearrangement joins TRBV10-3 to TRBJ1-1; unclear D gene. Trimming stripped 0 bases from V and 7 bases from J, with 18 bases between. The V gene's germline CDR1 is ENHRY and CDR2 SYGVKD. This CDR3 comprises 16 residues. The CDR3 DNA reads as TGTGCCATCAGTGAGTCTGAGAGTGGTTCTCTAAATGAAGCTTTCTTT. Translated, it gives CAISESESGSLNEAFF.

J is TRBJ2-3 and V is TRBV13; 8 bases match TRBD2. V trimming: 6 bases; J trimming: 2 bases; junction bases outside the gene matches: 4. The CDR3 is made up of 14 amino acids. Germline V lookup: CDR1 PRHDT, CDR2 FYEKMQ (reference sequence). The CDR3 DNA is TGTGCCAGCAGGGAGCGGGGGTACACAGATACGCAGTATTTT. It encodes CASRERGYTDTQYF. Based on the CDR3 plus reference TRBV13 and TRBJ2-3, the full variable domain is AAGVIQSPRHLIKEKRETATLKCYPIPRHDTVYWYQQGPGQDPQFLISFYEKMQSDKGSIPDRFSAQQFSDYHSELNMSSLELGDSALYFCASRERGYTDTQYFGPGTRLTVL.

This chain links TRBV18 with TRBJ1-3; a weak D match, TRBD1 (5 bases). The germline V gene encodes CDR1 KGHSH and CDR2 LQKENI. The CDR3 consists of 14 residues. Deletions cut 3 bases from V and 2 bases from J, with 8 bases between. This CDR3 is CASSPTVTGNTIYF. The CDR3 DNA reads TGTGCCAGCTCACCGACAGTAACTGGAAACACCATATATTTT.

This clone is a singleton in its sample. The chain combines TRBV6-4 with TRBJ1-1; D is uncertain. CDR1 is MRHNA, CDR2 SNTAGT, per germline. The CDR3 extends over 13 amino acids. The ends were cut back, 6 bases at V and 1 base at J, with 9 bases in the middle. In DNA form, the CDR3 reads TGTGCCAGCAGGCGGGAAGGGAACACTGAAGCTTTCTTT. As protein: CASRREGNTEAFF.

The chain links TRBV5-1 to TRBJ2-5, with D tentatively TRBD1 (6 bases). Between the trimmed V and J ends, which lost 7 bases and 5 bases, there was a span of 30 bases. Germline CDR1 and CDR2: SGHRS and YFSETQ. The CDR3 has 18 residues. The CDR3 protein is CASQKGPNRVGILETQYF. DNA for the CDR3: TGCGCCAGCCAAAAAGGTCCCAACAGGGTAGGAATTCTCGAGACCCAGTACTTC.

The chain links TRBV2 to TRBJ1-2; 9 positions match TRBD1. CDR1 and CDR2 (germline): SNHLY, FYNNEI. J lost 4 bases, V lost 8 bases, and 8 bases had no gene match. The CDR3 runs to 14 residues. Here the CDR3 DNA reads TGTGCCAGCGCCGCGGGACAGGGAATCTATGGCTACACCTTC. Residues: CASAAGQGIYGYTF. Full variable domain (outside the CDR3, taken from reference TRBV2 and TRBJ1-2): EPEVTQTPSHQVTQMGQEVILRCVPISNHLYFYWYRQILGQKVEFLVSFYNNEISEKSEIFDDQFSVERPDGSNFTLKIRSTKLEDSAMYFCASAAGQGIYGYTFGSGTRLTVV.

CDR3 bases: TGTGCCAGCAGTGATCTAGCGGGGAACAATGAGCAGTTCTTC. It yields the protein CASSDLAGNNEQFF. This sequence joins TRBV2 and TRBJ2-1; 9 nucleotides match TRBD2. The CDR3 is 14 residues long. V lost 3 bases, J lost 5 bases, and 2 bases stayed unmatched. Germline V gene sequence: CDR1 SNHLY, CDR2 FYNNEI.

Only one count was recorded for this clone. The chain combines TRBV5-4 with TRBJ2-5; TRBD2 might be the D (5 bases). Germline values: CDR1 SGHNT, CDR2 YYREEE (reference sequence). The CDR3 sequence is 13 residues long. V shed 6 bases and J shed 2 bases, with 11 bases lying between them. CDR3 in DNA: TGTGCCAGCAAGAGGGCATCTCAAGAGACCCAGTACTTC. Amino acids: CASKRASQETQYF. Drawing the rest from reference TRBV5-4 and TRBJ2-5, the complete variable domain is ETGVTQSPTHLIKTRGQQVTLRCSSQSGHNTVSWYQQALGQGPQFIFQYYREEENGRGNFPPRFSGLQFPNYSSELNVNALELDDSALYLCASKRASQETQYFGPGTRLLVL.

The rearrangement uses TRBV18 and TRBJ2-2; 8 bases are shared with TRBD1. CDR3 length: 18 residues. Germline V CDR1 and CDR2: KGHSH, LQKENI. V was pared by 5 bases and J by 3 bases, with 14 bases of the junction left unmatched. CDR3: CASSRARGHQLDTGELFF. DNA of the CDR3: TGTGCCAGCTCAAGGGCCAGGGGGCACCAACTCGACACCGGGGAGCTGTTTTTT. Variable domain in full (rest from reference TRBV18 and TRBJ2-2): NAGVMQNPRHLVRRRGQEARLRCSPMKGHSHVYWYRQLPEEGLKFMVYLQKENIIDESGMPKERFSAEFPKEGPSILRIQQVVRGDSAAYFCASSRARGHQLDTGELFFGEGSRLTVL.

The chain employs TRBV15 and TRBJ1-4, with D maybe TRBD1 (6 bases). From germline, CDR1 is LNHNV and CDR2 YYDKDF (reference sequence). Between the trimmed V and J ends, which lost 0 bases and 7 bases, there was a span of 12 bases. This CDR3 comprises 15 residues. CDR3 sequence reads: CATSRDRGAREKLFF. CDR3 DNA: TGTGCCACCAGCAGAGACAGGGGCGCTCGTGAAAAACTGTTTTTT.

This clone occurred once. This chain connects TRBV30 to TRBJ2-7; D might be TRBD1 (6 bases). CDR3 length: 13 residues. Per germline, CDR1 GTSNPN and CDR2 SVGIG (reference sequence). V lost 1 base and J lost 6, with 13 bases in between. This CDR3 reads CAWSEDRLSEQYF. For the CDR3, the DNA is TGTGCCTGGAGTGAAGACAGGTTGAGCGAGCAGTACTTC. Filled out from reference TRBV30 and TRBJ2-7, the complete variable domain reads SQTIHQWPATLVQPVGSPLSLECTVEGTSNPNLYWYRQAAGRGLQLLFYSVGIGQISSEVPQNLSASRPQDRQFILSSKKLLLSDSGFYLCAWSEDRLSEQYFGPGTRLTVT.

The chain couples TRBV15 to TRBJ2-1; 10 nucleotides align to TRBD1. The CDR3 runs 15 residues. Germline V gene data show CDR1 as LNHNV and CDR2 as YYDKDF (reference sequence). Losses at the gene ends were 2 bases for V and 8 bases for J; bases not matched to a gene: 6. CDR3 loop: CATSRSRTGGHEQFF. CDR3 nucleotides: TGTGCCACCAGCAGATCCCGGACAGGGGGTCATGAGCAGTTCTTC.

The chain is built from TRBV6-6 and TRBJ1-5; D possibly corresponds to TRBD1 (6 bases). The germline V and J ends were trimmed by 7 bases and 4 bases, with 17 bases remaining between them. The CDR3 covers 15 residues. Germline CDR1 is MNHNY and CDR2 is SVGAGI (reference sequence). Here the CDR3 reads CASKAVQGGNQPQHF. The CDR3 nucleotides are TGTGCCAGCAAGGCAGTACAGGGAGGGAATCAGCCCCAGCATTTT.

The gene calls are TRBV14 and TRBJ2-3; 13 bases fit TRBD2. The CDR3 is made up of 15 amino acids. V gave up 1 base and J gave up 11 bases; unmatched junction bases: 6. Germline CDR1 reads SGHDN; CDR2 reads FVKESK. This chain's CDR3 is CASSQVGLAGVVQYF. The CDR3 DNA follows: TGTGCCAGCAGCCAAGTAGGACTAGCGGGAGTGGTGCAGTATTTT. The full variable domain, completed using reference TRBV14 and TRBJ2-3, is EAGVTQFPSHSVIEKGQTVTLRCDPISGHDNLYWYRRVMGKEIKFLLHFVKESKQDESGMPNNRFLAERTGGTYSTLKVQPAELEDSGVYFCASSQVGLAGVVQYFGPGTRLTVL.

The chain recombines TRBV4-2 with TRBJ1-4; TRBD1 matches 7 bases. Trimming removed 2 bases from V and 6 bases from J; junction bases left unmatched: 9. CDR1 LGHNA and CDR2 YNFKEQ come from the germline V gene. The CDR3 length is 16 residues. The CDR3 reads CASSQSVTGYDEKLFF. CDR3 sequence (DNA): TGTGCCAGCAGCCAAAGCGTGACAGGGTACGATGAAAAACTGTTTTTT.

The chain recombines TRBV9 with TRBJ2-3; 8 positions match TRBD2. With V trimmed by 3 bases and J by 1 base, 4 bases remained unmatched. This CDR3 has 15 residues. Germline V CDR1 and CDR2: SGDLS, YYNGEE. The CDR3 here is CASSAHSGGTDTQYF. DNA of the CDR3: TGTGCCAGCAGCGCGCATAGCGGGGGCACAGATACGCAGTATTTT.

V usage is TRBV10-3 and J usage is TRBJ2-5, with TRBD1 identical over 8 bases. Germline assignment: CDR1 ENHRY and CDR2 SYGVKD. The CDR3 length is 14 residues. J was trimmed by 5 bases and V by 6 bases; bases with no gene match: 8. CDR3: CAIRRDRGYETQYF. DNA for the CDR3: TGTGCCATCAGGAGAGACAGGGGATACGAGACCCAGTACTTC.

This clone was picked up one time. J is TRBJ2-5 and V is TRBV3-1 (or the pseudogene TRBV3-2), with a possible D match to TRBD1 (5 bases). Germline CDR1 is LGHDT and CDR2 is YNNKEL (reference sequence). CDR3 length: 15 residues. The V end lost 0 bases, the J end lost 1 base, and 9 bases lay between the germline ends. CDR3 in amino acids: CASSQEDTLQETQYF. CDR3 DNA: TGTGCCAGCAGCCAAGAGGACACTCTCCAAGAGACCCAGTACTTC.

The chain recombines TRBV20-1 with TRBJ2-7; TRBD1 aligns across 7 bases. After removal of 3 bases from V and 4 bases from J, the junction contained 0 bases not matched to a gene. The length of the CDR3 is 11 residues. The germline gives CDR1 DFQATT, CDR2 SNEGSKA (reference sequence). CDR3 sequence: CSARTGYEQYF. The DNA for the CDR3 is TGCAGTGCTAGGACAGGGTACGAGCAGTACTTC.

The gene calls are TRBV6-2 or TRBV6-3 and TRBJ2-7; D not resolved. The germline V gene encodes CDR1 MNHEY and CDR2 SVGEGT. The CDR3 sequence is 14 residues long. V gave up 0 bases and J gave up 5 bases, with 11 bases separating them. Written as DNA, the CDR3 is TGTGCCAGCAGTTACTCGGCCGGCGGCAACGAGCAGTACTTC. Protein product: CASSYSAGGNEQYF.

The CDR3 sequence is CASSTGQGADTEAFF. Here the CDR3 DNA reads TGTGCCAGCAGCACCGGACAGGGAGCGGACACTGAAGCTTTCTTT. This rearrangement joins TRBV5-4 to TRBJ1-1; 8 bases fit TRBD1. Per the germline V gene, CDR1 is SGHNT and CDR2 is YYREEE (reference sequence). The CDR3 contains 15 residues. Trimming at V came to 4 bases and at J to 3 bases, leaving 8 bases not matched to a gene.